This TCR beta chain was recovered during a study of shared clonotypes between healthy human individuals. The study separated CD4+ cells into CD45RA+ naive and CD45RA-negative memory subsets. Assay execution proceeded at the deep level. The assay was immunoSEQ multiplex PCR, and TCRdb's table has in-frame clones only and misses some. The sample records under 550,000 clones, about 95% being singletons. CDR1 and CDR2 from the germline V gene are SNHLY and FYNNEI. Deletions cut 3 bases from V and 3 bases from J, with 5 bases between. The CDR3 sequence is 12 residues long. The clonotype originates from a woman under 40 in good health. The gene calls are TRBV2 and TRBJ1-2; D gene ambiguous. The specimen sequenced was naive CD4+ T cells sorted from blood. Subset noted: CD45RA+ positively selected. The CDR3 region has the DNA TGTGCCAGCAGTGACGTTTACTATGGCTACACCTTC. Translation: CASSDVYYGYTF.